The 11 T cell receptor beta chains presented below share a single source sample, sequenced in a study of control samples from healthy donors and cancer patients. Repertoires were generated with immunoSEQ multiplex PCR, while TCRdb's copy carries only in-frame clones and drops some. The table includes fewer than 150,000 clones, roughly 92% detected once. The specimen was blood. Receptor source: a woman under 30 in good health.

V gene TRBV4-1 combines with J gene TRBJ1-3; 11 bases align to TRBD1. Germline CDR1 and CDR2: MGHRA and YSYEKL. This CDR3 spans 15 amino acids. V shed 6 bases, J shed 4 bases, and the junction held 5 bases outside the gene matches. In DNA form, the CDR3 reads TGCGCCAGCAGAGGGACAGGGGGGTTCGGAAACACCATATATTTT. Translation: CASRGTGGFGNTIYF.

The chain recombines TRBV13 with TRBJ2-7; TRBD1 is a possible D gene (6 bases). The CDR3 loop spans 15 amino acids. The germline V gene has CDR1 PRHDT and CDR2 FYEKMQ (reference sequence). V lost 1 base, J lost 2 bases, and 12 bases lay in between. The CDR3 spells CASSLEGVSPYEQYF. The DNA of the CDR3 is TGTGCCAGCAGCTTAGAGGGGGTTAGTCCCTACGAGCAGTACTTC.

The V gene is TRBV5-1, the J gene TRBJ2-3; 9 bases align to TRBD2. CDR3 size: 15 residues. The ends lost 3 bases at V and 6 bases at J; junction bases unmatched: 8. Germline CDR1 and CDR2: SGHRS and YFSETQ. Here the CDR3 reads CASSSERGVGDTQYF. The CDR3 coding sequence is TGCGCCAGCAGCTCGGAGCGGGGGGTTGGCGATACGCAGTATTTT.

The gene calls are TRBV5-4 and TRBJ2-5; 10 bases line up with TRBD2. The germline V gene has CDR1 SGHNT and CDR2 YYREEE (reference sequence). The V and J ends lost 4 bases and 2 bases, in that order; junction bases with no gene match: 8. The CDR3 runs to 16 residues. In DNA form, the CDR3 reads TGTGCCAGCAGCATAGCTTCTAGCGGGGGACAAGAGACCCAGTACTTC. Protein product: CASSIASSGGQETQYF.

The chain has TRBV6-1 and TRBJ2-5; TRBD1 is a possible D gene (6 bases). The CDR3 runs 16 residues. Germline-derived CDR1 and CDR2 are MNHNS and SASEGT. V was clipped by 0 bases and J by 2 bases, with 13 bases between them. CDR3 loop: CASSEAPTQGQETQYF. CDR3 in DNA: TGTGCCAGCAGTGAAGCGCCAACCCAGGGGCAAGAGACCCAGTACTTC.

The chain links TRBV10-3 to TRBJ2-1; 11 nucleotides match TRBD2. Germline V gene lookup returns CDR1 ENHRY and CDR2 SYGVKD. This CDR3 spans 15 amino acids. The junction had 3 bases not matched to a gene; V was cut back by 1 base and J by 7 bases. The CDR3 nucleotides are TGTGCCATCAGTGAGTTAGCGGGAGGGCCTAATGAGCAGTTCTTC. Residues: CAISELAGGPNEQFF.

The V gene is TRBV4-2, the J gene TRBJ2-7; perhaps TRBD2 as D (5 bases). The V gene lost 0 bases and the J gene lost 5 bases, with 14 bases spanning the gap. The CDR3 totals 15 residues. The germline gives CDR1 LGHNA, CDR2 YNFKEQ. The CDR3 DNA is TGTGCCAGCAGCCAAGATGAGGGCGAAAGGGACGAGCAGTACTTC. Encoded protein: CASSQDEGERDEQYF.

The chain is built from TRBV13 and TRBJ1-1; tentatively, D is TRBD1 (5 bases). The V end lost 5 bases, the J end lost 8 bases, and 12 bases lay between the germline ends. The germline V gene has CDR1 PRHDT and CDR2 FYEKMQ (reference sequence). The CDR3 covers 12 residues. The CDR3 DNA reads TGTGCCAGCAGCCTTGTGGGGGGGGAAGCTTTCTTT. Its translation: CASSLVGGEAFF.

The CDR3 region is CASSQDINRGHPYEQYF. The CDR3, as DNA: TGTGCCAGCAGCCAAGACATCAACAGGGGGCATCCCTACGAGCAGTACTTC. J is TRBJ2-7 and V is TRBV4-2; TRBD1 matches at 9 bases. In germline, CDR1 is LGHNA, CDR2 YNFKEQ. V shed 0 bases, J shed 2 bases, and the junction held 8 bases outside the gene matches. The length of the CDR3 is 17 residues.

A word on this clone: The junction shows a germline mismatch at one end, possibly a read error. The gene calls are TRBV19 and TRBJ1-5; 7 nucleotides agree with TRBD1. The germline V gene has CDR1 LNHDA and CDR2 SQIVND (reference sequence). The CDR3 runs 15 residues. CDR3 region: CASSLDRAKYQPQHF. The DNA for the CDR3 is TGTGCCAGTAGTCTAGACAGGGCGAAGTATCAGCCCCAGCATTTT.

V and J are TRBV9 and TRBJ2-3, with 7 positions matching TRBD2. J was trimmed by 2 bases and V by 1 base; bases with no gene match: 7. The CDR3 totals 16 residues. Germline assignment: CDR1 SGDLS and CDR2 YYNGEE. The CDR3 DNA sequence: TGTGCCAGCAGCGTATCTAGCGGAGAATACACAGATACGCAGTATTTT. It specifies CASSVSSGEYTDTQYF.